This T cell receptor (beta chain) derives from a study of T cell repertoires in cytomegalovirus infection (dated by TCRdb to between 2018 and 2021). Regarding the research as a whole: Because public TCR beta signatures pointed to carriage of CMV infection together with the matching HLA type, the HLA type of each donor mattered for the analysis.

There are 14 amino acids in the CDR3, from cysteine to phenylalanine inclusive. The retained sequence is limited to the CDR3, 42 bases, with the frame set at the first base. As encoded in the germline V gene (reference sequence), CDR1 is DFQATT while CDR2 is SNEGSKA. Relative to germline, V is missing 6 bases and J is missing 1 base, with 3 bases of the junction outside any gene match. Note on this clonotype: Its antigen remains unidentified. No clone much larger than this one lies a single base away; base qualities are absent.

The research as a whole found: The ex vivo response was dominated by HLA-C-restricted CMV-specific TCR beta clonotypes, and the single most frequent clonotype in two of eight donors was supplied by these HLA-C-restricted clonotypes. Carriers of CMV infection plus the relevant HLA type were discriminated by the cumulative frequency of public TCR beta family members in the study cohort and in an independent roughly 370-donor cohort.

Sequenced using an Illumina HiSeq 1500. TCRdb itself trimmed the public reads at Q25 with fastp, ran MiXCR and retained productive beta chains. Each record represents a unique CDR3 protein, reported with the most common genes and DNA among its rows. Here the sample has around 440,000 distinct CDR3 sequences; 10% to 12% occur a single time. The top ten clones comprise about 10% of the sample. The rearrangement joined TRBV20-1 to TRBJ2-5; 12 bases in the junction line up with TRBD2. The source is a human donor in good health (CMV status not recorded). Some clones in this sample may be carry-over from other donors' samples. The specimen was PBMCs. The sequenced DNA: TGCAGTGCCGCGGGACTAGCGGGCCAAGAGACCCAGTACTTC. This gives the protein CSAAGLAGQETQYF.